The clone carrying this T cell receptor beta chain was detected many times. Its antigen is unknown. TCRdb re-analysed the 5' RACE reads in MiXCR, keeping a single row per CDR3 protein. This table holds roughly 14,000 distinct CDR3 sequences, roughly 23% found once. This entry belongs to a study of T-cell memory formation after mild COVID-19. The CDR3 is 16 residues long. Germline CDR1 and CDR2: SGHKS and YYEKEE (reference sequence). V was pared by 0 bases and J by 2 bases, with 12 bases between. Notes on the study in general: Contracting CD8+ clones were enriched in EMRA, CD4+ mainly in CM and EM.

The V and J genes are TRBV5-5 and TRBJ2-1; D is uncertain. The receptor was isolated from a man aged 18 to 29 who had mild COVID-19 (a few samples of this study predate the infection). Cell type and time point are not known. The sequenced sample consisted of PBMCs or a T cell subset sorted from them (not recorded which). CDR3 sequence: CASSLVMWETYNEQFF. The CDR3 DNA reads TGTGCCAGCAGCTTGGTGATGTGGGAAACCTACAATGAGCAGTTCTTC. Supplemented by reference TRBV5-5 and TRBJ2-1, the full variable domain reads DAGVTQSPTHLIKTRGQQVTLRCSPISGHKSVSWYQQVLGQGPQFIFQYYEKEERGRGNFPDRFSARQFPNYSSELNVNALLLGDSALYLCASSLVMWETYNEQFFGPGTRLTVL.